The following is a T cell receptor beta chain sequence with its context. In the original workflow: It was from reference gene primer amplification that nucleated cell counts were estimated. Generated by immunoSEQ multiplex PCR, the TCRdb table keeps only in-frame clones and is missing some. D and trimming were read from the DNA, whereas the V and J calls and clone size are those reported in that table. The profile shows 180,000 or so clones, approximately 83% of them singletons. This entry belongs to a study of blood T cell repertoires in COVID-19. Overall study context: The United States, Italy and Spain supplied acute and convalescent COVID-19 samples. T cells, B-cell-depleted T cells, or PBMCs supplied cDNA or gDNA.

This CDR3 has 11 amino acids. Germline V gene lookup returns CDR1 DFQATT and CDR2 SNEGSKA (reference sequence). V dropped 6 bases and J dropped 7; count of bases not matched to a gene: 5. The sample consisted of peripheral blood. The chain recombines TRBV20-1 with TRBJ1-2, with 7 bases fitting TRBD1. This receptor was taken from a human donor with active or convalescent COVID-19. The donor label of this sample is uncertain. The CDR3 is CSAPRGIGYTF. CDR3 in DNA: TGCAGTGCACCCAGGGGGATTGGCTACACCTTC.